This paragraph reports one T cell receptor (beta chain). The source of the sample is a study of blood T cell repertoires in COVID-19. In the study overall: Both acute and convalescent COVID-19 samples were obtained from the United States, Italy and Spain. Sources were T cells, B-cell-depleted T cells, or PBMCs; the material itself was cDNA or gDNA.

The CDR3 extends over 15 amino acids. The V gene's germline CDR1 is MNHEY and CDR2 SVGAGI. V trimming: 6 bases; J trimming: 2 bases; junction bases outside the gene matches: 8. In the authors' workflow: Amplified reference gene primers provided the basis for estimating nucleated cell counts. Only in-frame clones appear in the TCRdb table, and some are missing; sequencing was by immunoSEQ multiplex PCR. The V and J calls and clone size were taken over from that table, and D and trimming were inferred from the DNA. There are roughly 380,000 clones in the sample; roughly 86% occur only once, and 1% lies in the top ten.

The source is a woman aged 25 to 39 who had been exposed to COVID-19. The chain has TRBV6-5 and TRBJ1-2; 8 positions match TRBD1. Sequences were obtained from PBMCs or T cells enriched from blood (not recorded which). This CDR3 is CASSTGGAGNYGYTF. CDR3 DNA: TGTGCCAGCAGCACAGGGGGGGCGGGGAACTATGGCTACACCTTC.